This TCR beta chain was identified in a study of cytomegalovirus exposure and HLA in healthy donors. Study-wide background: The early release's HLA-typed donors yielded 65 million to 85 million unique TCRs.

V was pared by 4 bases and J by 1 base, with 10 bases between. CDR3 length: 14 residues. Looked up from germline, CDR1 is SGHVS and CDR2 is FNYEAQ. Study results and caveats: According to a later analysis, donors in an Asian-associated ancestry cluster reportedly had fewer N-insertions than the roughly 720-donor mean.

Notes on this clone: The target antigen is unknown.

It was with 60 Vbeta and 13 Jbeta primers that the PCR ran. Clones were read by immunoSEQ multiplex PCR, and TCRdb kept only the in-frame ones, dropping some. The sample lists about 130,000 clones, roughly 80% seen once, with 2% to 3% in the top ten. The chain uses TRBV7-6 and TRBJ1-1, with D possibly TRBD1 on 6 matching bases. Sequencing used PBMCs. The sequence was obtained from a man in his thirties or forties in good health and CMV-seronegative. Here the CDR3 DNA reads TGTGCCAGCAGCTCGGACAGCAAGAACACTGAAGCTTTCTTT. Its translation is CASSSDSKNTEAFF. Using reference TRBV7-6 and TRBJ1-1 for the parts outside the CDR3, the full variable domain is GAGVSQSPRYKVTKRGQDVALRCDPISGHVSLYWYRQALGQGPEFLTYFNYEAQQDKSGLPNDRFSAERPEGSISTLTIQRTEQRDSAMYRCASSSDSKNTEAFFGQGTRLTVV.